This TCR beta chain was captured by sequencing in a study of response to subunit inactivated influenza vaccine. Overall study results and limits: Each seasonal influenza vaccination, the authors suggested, recruits few new T cells.

CDR3 length: 14 residues. Trimming cost V 6 bases and J 6 bases; bases outside gene matches: 9. Germline CDR1 reads DFQATT; CDR2 reads SNEGSKA (reference sequence). Via MiXCR, TCRdb re-called the RT-PCR reads, giving one row per CDR3 protein. The sample shows hundreds of thousands of distinct CDR3 sequences, over 20% of them seen only once. A note on this clonotype: Its target is not known.

This chain connects TRBV20-1 to TRBJ2-7, with TRBD2 matching 12 bases. This TCR was sampled from a man aged 45-69 years who received an inactivated influenza vaccine. Sequenced here: PBMCs from blood, sampled approximately 20 months after vaccination. The chain's CDR3 is CSAERLAGASEQYF. CDR3 in DNA: TGCAGTGCGGAGAGACTAGCGGGGGCCAGCGAGCAGTACTTC.